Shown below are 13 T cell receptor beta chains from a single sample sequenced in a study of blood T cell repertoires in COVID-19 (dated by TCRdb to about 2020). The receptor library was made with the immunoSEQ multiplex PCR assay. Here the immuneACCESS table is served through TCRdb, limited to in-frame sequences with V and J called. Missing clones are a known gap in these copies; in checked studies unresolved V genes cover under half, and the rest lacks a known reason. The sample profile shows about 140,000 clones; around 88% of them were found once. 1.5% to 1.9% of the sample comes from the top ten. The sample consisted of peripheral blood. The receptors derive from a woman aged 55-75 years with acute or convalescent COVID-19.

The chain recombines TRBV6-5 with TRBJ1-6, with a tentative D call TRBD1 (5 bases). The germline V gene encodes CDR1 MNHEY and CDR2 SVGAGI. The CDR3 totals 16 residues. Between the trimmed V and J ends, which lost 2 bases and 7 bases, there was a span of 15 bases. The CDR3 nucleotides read TGTGCCAGCAGTTACCTCGGGCAGGGTCTAAATTCACCCCTCCACTTT. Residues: CASSYLGQGLNSPLHF.

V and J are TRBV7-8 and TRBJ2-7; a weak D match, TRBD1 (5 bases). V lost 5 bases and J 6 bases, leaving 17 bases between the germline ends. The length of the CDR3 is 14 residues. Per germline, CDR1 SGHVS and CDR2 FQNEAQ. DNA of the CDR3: TGTGCCAGCAGCCCTCGCCCCGATCAGGGCGAGCAGTACTTC. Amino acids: CASSPRPDQGEQYF.

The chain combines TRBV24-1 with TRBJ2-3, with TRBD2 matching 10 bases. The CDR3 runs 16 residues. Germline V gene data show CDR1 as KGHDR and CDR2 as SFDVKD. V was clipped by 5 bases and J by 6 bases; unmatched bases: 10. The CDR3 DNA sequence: TGTGCCACCAGTGTCCAGACTAGCGGGCGGGGGGATACGCAGTATTTT. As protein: CATSVQTSGRGDTQYF.

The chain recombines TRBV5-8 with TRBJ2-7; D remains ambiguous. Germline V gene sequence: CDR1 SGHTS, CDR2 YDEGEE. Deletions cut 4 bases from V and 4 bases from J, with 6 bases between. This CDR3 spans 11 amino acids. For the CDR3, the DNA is TGTGCCAGCAGCCCCAGTTACGAGCAGTACTTC. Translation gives CASSPSYEQYF.

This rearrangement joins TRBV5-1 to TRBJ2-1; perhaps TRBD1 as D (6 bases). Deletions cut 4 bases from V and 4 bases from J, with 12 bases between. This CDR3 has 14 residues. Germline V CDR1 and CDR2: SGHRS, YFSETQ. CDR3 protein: CASSTRDTYNEQFF. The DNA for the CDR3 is TGCGCCAGCAGCACCCGGGACACTTACAATGAGCAGTTCTTC.

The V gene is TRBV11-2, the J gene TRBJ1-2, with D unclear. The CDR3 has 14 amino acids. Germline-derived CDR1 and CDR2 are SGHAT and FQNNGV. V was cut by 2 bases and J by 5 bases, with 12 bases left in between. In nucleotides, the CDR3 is TGTGCCAGCAGCTTACAGCGCGGCGGTTATGGCTACACCTTC. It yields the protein CASSLQRGGYGYTF.

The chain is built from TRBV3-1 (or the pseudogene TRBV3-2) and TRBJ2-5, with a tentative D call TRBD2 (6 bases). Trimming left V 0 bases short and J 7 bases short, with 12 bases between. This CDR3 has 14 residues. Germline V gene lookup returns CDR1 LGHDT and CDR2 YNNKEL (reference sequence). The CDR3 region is CASSQDGTGGTQYF. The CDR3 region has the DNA TGTGCCAGCAGCCAAGATGGAACCGGGGGGACCCAGTACTTC.

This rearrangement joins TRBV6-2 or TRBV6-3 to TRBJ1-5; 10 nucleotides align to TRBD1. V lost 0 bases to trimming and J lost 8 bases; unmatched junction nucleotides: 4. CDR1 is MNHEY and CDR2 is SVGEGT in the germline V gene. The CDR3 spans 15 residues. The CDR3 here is CASSYSTGGKEPQHF. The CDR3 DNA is TGTGCCAGCAGTTACTCGACAGGGGGCAAAGAGCCCCAGCATTTT.

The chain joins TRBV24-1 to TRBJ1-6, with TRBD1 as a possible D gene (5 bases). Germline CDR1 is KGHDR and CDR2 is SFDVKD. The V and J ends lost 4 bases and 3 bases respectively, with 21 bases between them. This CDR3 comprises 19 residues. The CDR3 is CATSDLKVTVWGYNSPLHF. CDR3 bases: TGTGCCACCAGTGACTTAAAAGTGACAGTCTGGGGCTATAATTCACCCCTCCACTTT.

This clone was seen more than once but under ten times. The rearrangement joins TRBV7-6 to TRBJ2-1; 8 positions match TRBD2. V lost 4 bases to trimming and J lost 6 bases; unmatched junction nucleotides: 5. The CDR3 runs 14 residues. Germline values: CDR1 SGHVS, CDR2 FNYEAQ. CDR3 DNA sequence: TGTGCCAGCAGCTCCAGAGCGGGGGTCAATGAGCAGTTCTTC. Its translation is CASSSRAGVNEQFF.

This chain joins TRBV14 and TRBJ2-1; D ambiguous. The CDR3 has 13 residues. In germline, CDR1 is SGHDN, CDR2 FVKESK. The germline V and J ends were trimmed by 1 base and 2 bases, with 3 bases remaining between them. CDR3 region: CASSQVTYNEQFF. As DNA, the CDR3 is TGTGCCAGCAGCCAAGTTACCTACAATGAGCAGTTCTTC.

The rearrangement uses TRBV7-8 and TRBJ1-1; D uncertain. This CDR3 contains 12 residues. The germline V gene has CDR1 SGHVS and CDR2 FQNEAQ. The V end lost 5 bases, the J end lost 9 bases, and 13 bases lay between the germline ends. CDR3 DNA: TGTGCCAGCAGCCCCAGTGAAACCCAAGCTTTCTTT. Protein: CASSPSETQAFF.

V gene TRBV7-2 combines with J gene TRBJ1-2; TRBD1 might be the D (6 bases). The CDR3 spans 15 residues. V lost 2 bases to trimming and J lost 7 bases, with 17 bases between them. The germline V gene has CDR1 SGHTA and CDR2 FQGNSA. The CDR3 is CASSLRVRTESGYTF. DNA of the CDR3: TGTGCCAGCAGCTTAAGGGTGAGGACAGAGAGTGGCTACACCTTC.